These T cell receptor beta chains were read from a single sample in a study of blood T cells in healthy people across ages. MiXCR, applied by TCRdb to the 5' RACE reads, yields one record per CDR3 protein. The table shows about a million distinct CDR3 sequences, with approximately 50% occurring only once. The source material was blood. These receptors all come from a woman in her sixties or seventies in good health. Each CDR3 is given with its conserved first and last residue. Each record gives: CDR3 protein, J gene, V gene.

CASSPTFSGSGELFF,TRBJ2-2,TRBV14
CASRVGGYQPQHF,TRBJ1-5,TRBV2
CSARWWGEDGYTF,TRBJ1-2,TRBV20-1
CASRDLVRETQYF,TRBJ2-5,TRBV10-2
CSAKRTGLRTDTQYF,TRBJ2-3,TRBV20-1
CASSLGPDGSYEQYF,TRBJ2-7,TRBV7-8
CSVLFGTSVYEQYF,NA,TRBV29-1
CASSHATAEAFF,TRBJ1-1,TRBV3-1
CASFGDTQYF,TRBJ2-3,TRBV27
CASSEGMQETQYF,TRBJ2-5,TRBV2
CSVLSSYNSPLHF,TRBJ1-6,TRBV29-1
CASSGQGLSYEQYF,TRBJ2-7,TRBV18
CSASAGSTDTQYF,TRBJ2-3,TRBV20-1
CASGSNYGTQYF,TRBJ2-3,TRBV28
CASSLRTDEQFF,TRBJ2-1,TRBV18
CASSSGSLMGLQETQYF,NA,TRBV5-5
CASSFGAGGYEQYF,TRBJ2-7,TRBV28
CASAPAQGLSYEQYF,TRBJ2-7,TRBV12-5
CSVEDFSHQETQYF,TRBJ2-5,TRBV29-1
CASSLTSNSGANVLTF,TRBJ2-6,TRBV6-5
CASAWEGTDTQYF,TRBJ2-3,TRBV6-5
CASSYADSYEQYF,TRBJ2-7,TRBV7-2
CVSSPGINGELFF,TRBJ2-2,TRBV12-3/TRBV12-4
CASSYSPRLAGDEQFF,TRBJ2-1,TRBV6-5
CASAAGVGGTDTQYF,TRBJ2-3,TRBV5-1
CASSLLSRLGPENIQYF,TRBJ2-4,TRBV5-5
CASSSLRFTDTQYF,TRBJ2-3,TRBV5-6
CASSQAGTDGYTF,TRBJ1-2,TRBV3-1
CASGQVDRGGETQYF,TRBJ2-5,TRBV4-1
CASGGRTYNEQFF,TRBJ2-1,TRBV7-9
CASSLPGAINEQFF,TRBJ2-1,TRBV5-6
CSVPLIDGYTF,TRBJ1-2,TRBV29-1
CSARALARETQYF,TRBJ2-5,TRBV20-1
CATSYEREDSPQFF,TRBJ2-1,TRBV24-1
CASSPFDSTDTQYF,TRBJ2-3,TRBV7-9
CASSRQKNTEAFF,TRBJ1-1,TRBV6-5
CASSLGQGATNEKLFF,TRBJ1-4,TRBV5-8
CSAPKTGTTLEQYF,TRBJ2-7,TRBV20-1